A single sample gave rise to the 16 T cell receptor beta chains below, sequenced in a study of T-cell memory formation after mild COVID-19. Using its own MiXCR run on the 5' RACE reads, TCRdb lists one record per CDR3 protein. The sample shows roughly 500,000 distinct CDR3 sequences, roughly 20% of them seen only once. The sequencing sample was made of PBMCs or a T cell subset sorted from them (not recorded which). The receptor source for this set is an adult woman who had mild COVID-19 (a few samples of this study predate the infection). Cell type and time point are not known.

This clonotype was counted between two and nine times. The V gene is TRBV5-6, the J gene TRBJ2-1, with D perhaps matching TRBD2 (6 bases). Germline V gene sequence: CDR1 SGHDT, CDR2 YYEEEE. This CDR3 has 12 amino acids. V lost 5 bases to trimming and J lost 9 bases, with 12 bases between them. The CDR3 here is CASSSSVGEQFF. Here the CDR3 DNA reads TGTGCCAGCAGTTCTAGCGTTGGTGAGCAGTTCTTC.

There are many counts of this clonotype. This sequence joins TRBV10-3 and TRBJ2-5, with D unclear. Germline assignment: CDR1 ENHRY and CDR2 SYGVKD. This CDR3 contains 12 residues. V dropped 0 bases and J dropped 4 bases, with 3 bases sitting between them. CDR3 protein: CAISESGETQYF. The CDR3 nucleotides are TGTGCCATCAGTGAGTCGGGAGAGACCCAGTACTTC.

This clonotype was recorded many times. The chain joins TRBV4-3 to TRBJ2-3; D gene unclear. Germline CDR1 LGHNA, CDR2 YSLEER. V was trimmed by 0 bases and J by 4 bases, leaving 11 bases between them. The CDR3 is 15 residues long. The CDR3 is CASSQDWQASDTQYF. The CDR3 DNA reads TGCGCCAGCAGCCAAGATTGGCAGGCTTCAGATACGCAGTATTTT.

This clonotype has a handful of counts. V and J are TRBV20-1 and TRBJ2-1, with TRBD2 matching 7 bases. The germline V gene has CDR1 DFQATT and CDR2 SNEGSKA (reference sequence). CDR3 size: 15 residues. With 2 bases clipped from V and 4 bases from J, the junction kept 8 bases outside the gene matches. CDR3 sequence (DNA): TGCAGTGCTAGATCGGTCCAGCGGGGTTACAATGAGCAGTTCTTC. Amino acid sequence: CSARSVQRGYNEQFF.

The chain uses TRBV4-1 and TRBJ2-5; D perhaps matches TRBD1 (5 bases). Germline lookup yields CDR1 MGHRA and CDR2 YSYEKL. The V end lost 1 base, the J end lost 5 bases, and 14 bases lay between the germline ends. This CDR3 has 15 amino acids. CDR3: CASSQAPAGKETQYF. CDR3 coding DNA: TGCGCCAGCAGCCAAGCCCCAGCAGGGAAGGAGACCCAGTACTTC.

This clonotype was detected ten times or more. The gene calls are TRBV9 and TRBJ2-7; 8 bases match TRBD2. Germline values: CDR1 SGDLS, CDR2 YYNGEE. The CDR3 covers 15 residues. V dropped 3 bases and J dropped 2; count of bases not matched to a gene: 7. CDR3 sequence reads: CASSAEPGLAYEQYF. The CDR3 DNA follows: TGTGCCAGCAGCGCTGAACCGGGACTAGCCTACGAGCAGTACTTC.

The V and J genes are TRBV5-1 and TRBJ2-5; no clear D. Between the trimmed V and J ends, which lost 0 bases and 3 bases, there was a span of 9 bases. This CDR3 contains 14 residues. The germline CDR1 and CDR2 sequences are SGHRS and YFSETQ. The CDR3 DNA is TGCGCCAGCAGCTTGGAAGGCCCTGAAGAGACCCAGTACTTC. This gives the protein CASSLEGPEETQYF.

This chain uses TRBV2 with TRBJ2-7, with D perhaps TRBD2 (5 bases). There are 17 residues in the CDR3. Germline lookup yields CDR1 SNHLY and CDR2 FYNNEI. Trimming shortened V by 3 bases and J by 3 bases, and 21 bases separated the two germline ends. CDR3 DNA: TGTGCCAGCAGTGATTTACTAATCGAAGCCCGGGGCTACGAGCAGTACTTC. Translating gives CASSDLLIEARGYEQYF.

The chain joins TRBV3-1 to TRBJ2-1; the match to TRBD2 covers 8 bases. The CDR3 sequence is 13 residues long. Trimming took 11 bases from V and 9 from J; bases not matched to a gene: 12. The germline V gene has CDR1 LGHDT and CDR2 YNNKEL (reference sequence). The CDR3: CAVCRAGVGEQFF. For the CDR3, the DNA is TGTGCCGTCTGCAGAGCGGGAGTGGGTGAGCAGTTCTTC.

This clonotype has only a few counts. The chain has TRBV4-1 and TRBJ1-2; 7 bases map to TRBD1. The CDR3 spans 12 residues. Germline CDR1 reads MGHRA; CDR2 reads YSYEKL. V was clipped by 0 bases and J by 14 bases; unmatched bases: 6. The CDR3 sequence is CASSQDSTGRTF. CDR3 coding DNA: TGCGCCAGCAGCCAAGATTCGACAGGGCGAACCTTC.

This clonotype was picked up a small number of times. The CDR3 DNA reads TGTGCCAGCAGCCGTGACCAAGAGCAGTTCTTC. It translates to CASSRDQEQFF. The gene calls are TRBV3-1 and TRBJ2-1; D not resolved. V lost 4 bases and J 10 bases, leaving 8 bases between the germline ends. The CDR3 loop spans 11 amino acids. Germline V lookup: CDR1 LGHDT, CDR2 YNNKEL (reference sequence).

The table lists this clonotype with a few counts. V is TRBV29-1 and J is TRBJ1-1; TRBD1 might be the D (5 bases). Germline values: CDR1 SQVTM, CDR2 ANQGSEA. V was pared by 4 bases and J by 0 bases, with 9 bases between. The CDR3 has 13 amino acids. The CDR3 loop is CSVVGPMNTEAFF. The CDR3 bases are TGCAGCGTTGTGGGACCCATGAACACTGAAGCTTTCTTT.

This clonotype has just a few counts. V gene TRBV29-1 combines with J gene TRBJ2-1, with a possible D match to TRBD1 (5 bases). The CDR3 extends over 12 amino acids. The germline CDR1 and CDR2 sequences are SQVTM and ANQGSEA. V was clipped by 1 base and J by 5 bases, with 6 bases between them. The CDR3 spells CSVEVGDNEQFF. In DNA, the CDR3 is TGCAGCGTTGAAGTAGGGGACAATGAGCAGTTCTTC.

This CDR3 reads CSAHAPENYEQYF. Written as DNA, the CDR3 is TGCAGTGCCCACGCCCCTGAAAACTACGAGCAGTACTTC. V is TRBV20-1 and J is TRBJ2-7; D unresolved. The CDR3 covers 13 residues. V lost 6 bases to trimming and J lost 3 bases, with 15 bases between them. Germline V CDR1 and CDR2: DFQATT, SNEGSKA (reference sequence).

This clonotype was detected many times. V and J are TRBV29-1 and TRBJ2-5; weak D call: TRBD2 (5 bases). Trimming removed 8 bases at V and 4 bases at J, with 17 bases between. The CDR3 runs to 13 residues. Germline V gene sequence: CDR1 SQVTM, CDR2 ANQGSEA. The CDR3 reads CSSRPPGRETQYF. The CDR3 bases are TGCAGCTCCCGACCGCCTGGGAGAGAGACCCAGTACTTC.

The rearrangement uses TRBV6-5 and TRBJ1-1, with D maybe TRBD1 (5 bases). The CDR3 sequence is 15 residues long. The V gene lost 6 bases and the J gene lost 0 bases, with 14 bases spanning the gap. Germline V gene sequence: CDR1 MNHEY, CDR2 SVGAGI. The chain's CDR3 is CASRLHTGLNTEAFF. In DNA form, the CDR3 reads TGTGCCAGCAGACTACATACAGGCCTGAACACTGAAGCTTTCTTT.